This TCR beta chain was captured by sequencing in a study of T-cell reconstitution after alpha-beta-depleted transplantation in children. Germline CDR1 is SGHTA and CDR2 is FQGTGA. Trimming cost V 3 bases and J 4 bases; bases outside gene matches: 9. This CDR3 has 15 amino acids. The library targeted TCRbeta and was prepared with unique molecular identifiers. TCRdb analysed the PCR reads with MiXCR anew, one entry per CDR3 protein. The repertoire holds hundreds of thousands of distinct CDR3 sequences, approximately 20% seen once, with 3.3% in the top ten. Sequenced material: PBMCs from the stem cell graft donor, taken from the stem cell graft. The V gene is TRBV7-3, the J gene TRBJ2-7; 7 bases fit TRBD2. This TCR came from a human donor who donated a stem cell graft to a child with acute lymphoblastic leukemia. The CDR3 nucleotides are TGTGCCAGCAGCTTTCACTCTAGCGGAGCTTACGAGCAGTACTTC. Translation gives CASSFHSSGAYEQYF.